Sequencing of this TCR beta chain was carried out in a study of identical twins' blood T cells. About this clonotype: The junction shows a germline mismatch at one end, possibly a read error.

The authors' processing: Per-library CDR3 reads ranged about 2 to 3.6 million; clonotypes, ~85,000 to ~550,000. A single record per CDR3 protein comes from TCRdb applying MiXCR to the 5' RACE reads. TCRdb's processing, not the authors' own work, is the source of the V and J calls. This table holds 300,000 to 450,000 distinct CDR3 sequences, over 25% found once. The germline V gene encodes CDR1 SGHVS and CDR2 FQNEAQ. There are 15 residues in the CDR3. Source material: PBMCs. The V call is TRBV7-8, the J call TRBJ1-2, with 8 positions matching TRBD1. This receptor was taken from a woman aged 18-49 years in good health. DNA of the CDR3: TGTGCCAGCAGCTTTGGGGGACAGGCTAACTATGGCCACACCTTC. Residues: CASSFGGQANYGHTF. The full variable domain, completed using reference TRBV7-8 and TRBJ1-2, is GAGVSQSPRYKVAKRGQDVALRCDPISGHVSLFWYQQALGQGPEFLTYFQNEAQLDKSGLPSDRFFAERPEGSVSTLKIQRTQQEDSAVYLCASSFGGQANYGHTFGSGTRLTVV.